This T cell receptor beta chain was captured in a study of T cell repertoires in cytomegalovirus infection. V was shortened by 4 bases and J by 2 bases, with 6 bases between the two germline ends. Looked up from germline, CDR1 is SGHTA and CDR2 is FQGNSA. This CDR3 comprises 12 residues. TCRdb re-derived calls from the reads in MiXCR, one entry per CDR3 protein. The sample lists 100,000 to 150,000 distinct CDR3 sequences; about 24% were seen once. This clonotype was observed many times. Its antigen is undetermined. The chain is built from TRBV7-2 and TRBJ2-7; D possibly corresponds to TRBD2 (5 bases). This TCR came from a human donor in good health (CMV status not recorded). Some clones in this sample may be carry-over from other donors' samples. Sequencing was done on a sample of PBMCs, sequenced either directly or after in vitro stimulation (not recorded which). The CDR3 DNA reads TGTGCCAGCAGCTCCGGGGCCTACGAGCAGTACTTC. It yields the protein CASSSGAYEQYF.